The rows below give T cell receptor beta chains drawn from one sample of a study of shared clonotypes between healthy human individuals. TCRdb's table, derived via immunoSEQ multiplex PCR, lists solely in-frame clones and lacks some. Of more than 2 million clones listed, 85% to 95% are singletons. The sample consisted of naive CD4+ T cells sorted from blood. Receptor source: a young man in good health. Each CDR3 is given without its conserved first and last residue. Size is stated for part of the rows, as once, few or many counts, or as a class when the clone is expanded.

v_gene | abundance | CDR3aa
TRBV6-6 | . | ASSQSSSYNEQF
TRBV18 | . | ASSPPGEKLF
TRBV7-9 | . | ASSNERETQY
TRBV19 | . | ASSAGTSGSPYEQY
TRBV11-2 | . | ASSLTDGNEKLF
TRBV6-5 | . | ASRNPGNTIY
TRBV19 | . | ASSIADRLRSGNTIY
TRBV5-1 | . | ASNIQGATEAF
TRBV6-5 | . | ASSYSASGIYEQY
TRBV9 | . | ASSVGGYAYEQY
TRBV5-5 | . | ASGAGGLIDTQY
TRBV5-1 | once | ASSSPGQGPYEQY
TRBV7-7 | once | ASSLGTDAYEQY
TRBV5-1 | . | ASSSSSGGMTEAF
TRBV30 | . | AWSLTASYEQY
TRBV18 | . | ASSPTSGGPEDTQY
TRBV9 | once | ASSGPGTRGQDTQY
TRBV10-3 | few | AGGEAGNQPQH
TRBV5-4 | . | ASSPTGTVYGYT
TRBV7-9 | once | ASSLVPLTDYGYT
TRBV10-3 | . | AISAWEGYEQY